These T cell receptor beta chains were read from a single sample in a study of cytomegalovirus exposure and HLA in healthy donors. TCRdb keeps only in-frame clones here, not all; method: immunoSEQ multiplex PCR. The sample shows 150,000 to 200,000 clones, about 77% of them seen only once. The sequenced material came from PBMCs. The receptors stem from a male donor in good health and CMV-seropositive. The CDR3 runs from the conserved cysteine through the conserved F or W. A D gene is named only where the DNA matches it firmly. Some rows mark clone size as missing; the rest say once, few, many or name a class of expanded clone.

v_call	clone_size	d_call	j_call	cdr3_nt	cdr3_aa
TRBV6-6	.	.	TRBJ1-1	TGTGCCAGCAACGATGGCAGGAGGACGACTGAAGCTTTCTTT	CASNDGRRTTEAFF
TRBV9	.	TRBD1	TRBJ1-4	TGTGCCAGCAGCGTAGAGGGACAGGGGATAGAACTGTTTTTT	CASSVEGQGIELFF
TRBV25-1	.	.	TRBJ1-2	TGTGCCAGCAGTGAATCCGGGGGCTATGGCTACACCTTC	CASSESGGYGYTF
TRBV5-1	.	.	TRBJ1-1	TGCGCCAGCAGCTTGCAGGGTTTGGGGACTGAAGCTTTCTTT	CASSLQGLGTEAFF
TRBV5-1	.	.	TRBJ2-2	TGCGCCAGCAGCTTTCCAGCGGGGAACACCGGGGAGCTGTTTTTT	CASSFPAGNTGELFF
TRBV2	.	.	TRBJ1-2	TGTGCCAGCAGTGAAGGGCCAGGGGATGGCTACACCTTC	CASSEGPGDGYTF
TRBV18	once	.	TRBJ1-4	TGTGCCAGCTCACCAGCGGCACCCTTTGAAAAACTGTTTTTT	CASSPAAPFEKLFF
TRBV6-6	.	TRBD1	TRBJ1-1	TGTGCCAGCAGAGGGACAGTTCAGTTGAACACTGAAGCTTTCTTT	CASRGTVQLNTEAFF
TRBV4-1	.	.	TRBJ2-3	TGCGCCAGCAGCCAAGGCTCAACAGGGACGAGCACAGATACGCAGTATTTT	CASSQGSTGTSTDTQYF
TRBV7-6	.	TRBD2	TRBJ2-7	TGTGCCAGCAGCCCGGGGACTAGCGGACCCTACGAGCAGTACTTC	CASSPGTSGPYEQYF
TRBV6-6	.	TRBD1	TRBJ2-7	TGTGCCAGCAGTTACGATCGGACAGGGGGGGTCTACGAGCAGTACTTC	CASSYDRTGGVYEQYF
TRBV7-9	.	TRBD1	TRBJ1-4	TGTGCCAGCAGCAAAAGGGGGCTGAGGGAAAAACTGTTTTTT	CASSKRGLREKLFF
TRBV11-2	.	TRBD1	TRBJ2-3	TGTGCCAGCAGCTTAACCGGGACAGGGGGCGGTACGGATACGCAGTATTTT	CASSLTGTGGGTDTQYF
TRBV7-3	.	TRBD2	TRBJ2-1	TGTGCCAGCAGCTTAGGGCCAGCGGGGGGGGTGGGATACAATGAGCAGTTCTTC	CASSLGPAGGVGYNEQFF
TRBV5-6	once	TRBD1	TRBJ1-6	TGTGCCAGCAGCTTAAACAGGGGTGACTCACCCCTCCACTTT	CASSLNRGDSPLHF
TRBV11-2	few	.	TRBJ1-2	TGTGCCAGCAGCCCAGGGGCGAGCAACTATGGCTACACCTTC	CASSPGASNYGYTF
TRBV7-2	.	.	TRBJ2-2	TGTGCCAGCAGCCCCGGCGGGTCCGGGGAGCTGTTTTTT	CASSPGGSGELFF
TRBV5-1	.	.	TRBJ2-7	TGCGCCACCCCGCAAGTCCCTTTAGTACTGACAGGTGTAAGCAACGAGCAGTACTTC	CATPQVPLVLTGVSNEQYF
TRBV5-1	.	TRBD1	TRBJ2-7	TGCGCCAGCAGCTTACAGGGGACCTACGAGCAGTACTTC	CASSLQGTYEQYF
TRBV10-2	few	.	TRBJ1-1	TGCGCCAGCACAGGCGCCTACCTATCGGCTGAAGCTTTCTTT	CASTGAYLSAEAFF
TRBV27	.	TRBD2	TRBJ2-1	TGTGCCAGCAGCCTAATCGGCGGGGGGGTTGGTGAGCAGTTCTTC	CASSLIGGGVGEQFF
TRBV7-9	.	.	TRBJ2-2	TGTGCCAGCAGCTCAACAAGGACTTTCACCGGGGAGCTGTTTTTT	CASSSTRTFTGELFF
TRBV7-2	.	.	TRBJ1-5	TGTGCCAGCAGCTCCGGGACATTTTATAGCAATCAGCCCCAGCATTTT	CASSSGTFYSNQPQHF
TRBV5-1	.	TRBD1	TRBJ1-1	TGCGCCAGCAGCTTGGAGGGACAGGGAAACACTGAAGCTTTCTTT	CASSLEGQGNTEAFF
TRBV7-2	.	TRBD1	TRBJ2-5	TGTGCCAGCAGTCCTGGACAGGGCCAAGAGACCCAGTACTTC	CASSPGQGQETQYF
TRBV7-8	.	TRBD2	TRBJ2-5	TGTGCCAGCAGCCCAGCGGGGGGCTATCAAGAGACCCAGTACTTC	CASSPAGGYQETQYF